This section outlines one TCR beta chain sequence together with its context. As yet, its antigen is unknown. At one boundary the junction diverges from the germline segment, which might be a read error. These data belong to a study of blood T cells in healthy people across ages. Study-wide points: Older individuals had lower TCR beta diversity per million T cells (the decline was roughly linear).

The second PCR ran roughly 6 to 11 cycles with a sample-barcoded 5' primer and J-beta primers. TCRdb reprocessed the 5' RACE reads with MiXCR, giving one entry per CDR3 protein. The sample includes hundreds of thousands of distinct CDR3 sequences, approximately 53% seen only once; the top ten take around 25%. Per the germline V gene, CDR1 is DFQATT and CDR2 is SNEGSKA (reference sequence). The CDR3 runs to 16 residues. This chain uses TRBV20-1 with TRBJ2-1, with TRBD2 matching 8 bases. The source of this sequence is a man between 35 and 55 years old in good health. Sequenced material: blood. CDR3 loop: CSARDSREGHSNERFF. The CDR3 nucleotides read TGCAGTGCTAGAGATTCTCGGGAGGGCCACAGCAATGAGCGGTTCTTC.